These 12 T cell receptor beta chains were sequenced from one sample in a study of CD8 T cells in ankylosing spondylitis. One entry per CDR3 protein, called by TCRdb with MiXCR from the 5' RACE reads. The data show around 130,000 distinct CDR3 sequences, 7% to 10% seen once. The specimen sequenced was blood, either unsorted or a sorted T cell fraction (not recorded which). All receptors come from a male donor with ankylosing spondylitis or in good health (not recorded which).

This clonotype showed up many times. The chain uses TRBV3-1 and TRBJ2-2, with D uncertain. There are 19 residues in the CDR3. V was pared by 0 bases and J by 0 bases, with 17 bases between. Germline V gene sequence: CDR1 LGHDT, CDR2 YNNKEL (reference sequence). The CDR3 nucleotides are TGTGCCAGCAGCCAAGAATGGGCAGTGAGGATTGCGAACACCGGGGAGCTGTTTTTT. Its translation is CASSQEWAVRIANTGELFF. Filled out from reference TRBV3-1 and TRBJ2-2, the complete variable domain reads DTAVSQTPKYLVTQMGNDKSIKCEQNLGHDTMYWYKQDSKKFLKIMFSYNNKELIINETVPNRFSPKSPDKAHLNLHINSLELGDSAVYFCASSQEWAVRIANTGELFFGEGSRLTVL.

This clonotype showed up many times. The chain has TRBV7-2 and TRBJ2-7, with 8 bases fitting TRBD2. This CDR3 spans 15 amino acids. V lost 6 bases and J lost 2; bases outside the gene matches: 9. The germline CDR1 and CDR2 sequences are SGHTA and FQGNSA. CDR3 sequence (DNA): TGTGCCAGCAGGTACGGCGGTAGCGGGACCTACGAGCAGTACTTC. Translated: CASRYGGSGTYEQYF.

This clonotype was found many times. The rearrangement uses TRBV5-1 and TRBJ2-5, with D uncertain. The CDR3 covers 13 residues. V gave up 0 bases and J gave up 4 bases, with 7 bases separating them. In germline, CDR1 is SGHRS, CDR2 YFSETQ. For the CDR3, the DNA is TGCGCCAGCAGCTTGGCATCTGGAGAGACCCAGTACTTC. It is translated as CASSLASGETQYF.

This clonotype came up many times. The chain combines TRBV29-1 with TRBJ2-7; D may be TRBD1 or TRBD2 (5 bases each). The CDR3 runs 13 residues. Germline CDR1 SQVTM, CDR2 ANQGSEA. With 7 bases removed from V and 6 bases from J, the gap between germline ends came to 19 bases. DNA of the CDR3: TGCAGCGCCACCAGCGAGCGGACACTCGAGCAGTACTTC. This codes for CSATSERTLEQYF.

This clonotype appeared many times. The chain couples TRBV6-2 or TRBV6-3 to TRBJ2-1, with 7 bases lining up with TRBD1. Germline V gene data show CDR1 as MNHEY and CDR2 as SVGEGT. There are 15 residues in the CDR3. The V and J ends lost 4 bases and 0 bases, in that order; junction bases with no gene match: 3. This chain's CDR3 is CASSSGTASYNEQFF. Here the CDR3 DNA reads TGTGCCAGCAGTTCGGGGACAGCCTCCTACAATGAGCAGTTCTTC.

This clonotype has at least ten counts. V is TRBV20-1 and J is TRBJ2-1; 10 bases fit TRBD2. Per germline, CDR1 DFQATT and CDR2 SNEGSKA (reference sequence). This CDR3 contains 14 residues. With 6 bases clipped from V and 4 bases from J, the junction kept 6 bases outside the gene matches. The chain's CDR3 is CSAEPTSGYNEQFF. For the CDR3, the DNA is TGCAGTGCCGAACCGACTAGCGGGTACAATGAGCAGTTCTTC.

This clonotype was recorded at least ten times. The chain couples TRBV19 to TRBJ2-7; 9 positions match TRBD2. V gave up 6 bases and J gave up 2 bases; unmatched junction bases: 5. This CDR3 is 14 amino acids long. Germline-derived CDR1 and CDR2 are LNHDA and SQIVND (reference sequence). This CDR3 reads CASRPGLAAYEQYF. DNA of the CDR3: TGTGCCAGTAGACCGGGACTAGCAGCCTACGAGCAGTACTTC.

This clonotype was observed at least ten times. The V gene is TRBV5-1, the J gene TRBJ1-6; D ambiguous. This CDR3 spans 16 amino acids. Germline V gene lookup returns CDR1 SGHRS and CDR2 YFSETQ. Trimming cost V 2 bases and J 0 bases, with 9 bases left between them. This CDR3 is CASSFTASSYNSPLHF. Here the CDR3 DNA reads TGCGCCAGCAGCTTCACAGCGAGCTCCTATAATTCACCCCTCCACTTT.

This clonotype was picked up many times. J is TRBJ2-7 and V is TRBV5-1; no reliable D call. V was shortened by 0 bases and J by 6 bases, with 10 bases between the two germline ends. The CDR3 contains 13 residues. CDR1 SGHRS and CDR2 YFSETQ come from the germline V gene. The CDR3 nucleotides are TGCGCCAGCAGCTTGGCTGGATTTAGCGAGCAGTACTTC. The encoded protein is CASSLAGFSEQYF.

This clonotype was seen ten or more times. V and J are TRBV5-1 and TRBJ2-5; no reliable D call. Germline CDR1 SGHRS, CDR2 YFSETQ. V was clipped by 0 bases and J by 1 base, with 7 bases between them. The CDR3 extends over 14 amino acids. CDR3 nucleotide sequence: TGCGCCAGCAGCTTGGGCCAAATCCAAGAGACCCAGTACTTC. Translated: CASSLGQIQETQYF. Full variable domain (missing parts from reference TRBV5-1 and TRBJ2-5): KAGVTQTPRYLIKTRGQQVTLSCSPISGHRSVSWYQQTPGQGLQFLFEYFSETQRNKGNFPGRFSGRQFSNSRSEMNVSTLELGDSALYLCASSLGQIQETQYFGPGTRLLVL.

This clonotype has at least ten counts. CDR3 coding DNA: TGCAGTGCTAAGCAACCGGAGGGCTATGGCTACACCTTC. Translation gives CSAKQPEGYGYTF. This chain joins TRBV20-1 and TRBJ1-2; D is unclear. The CDR3 extends over 13 amino acids. Germline values: CDR1 DFQATT, CDR2 SNEGSKA (reference sequence). V lost 4 bases to trimming and J lost 4 bases, with 13 bases between them.

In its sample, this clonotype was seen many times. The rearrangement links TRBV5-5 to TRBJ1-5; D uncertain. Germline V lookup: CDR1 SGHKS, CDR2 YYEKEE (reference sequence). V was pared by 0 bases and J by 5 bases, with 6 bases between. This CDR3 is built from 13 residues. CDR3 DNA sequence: TGTGCCAGCAGCTTGGGAGGATATCAGCCCCAGCATTTT. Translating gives CASSLGGYQPQHF.